The entry below describes one T cell receptor (beta chain). Its antigen is currently unknown. Naive or memory CD4+ cells were cultured 1:1 with T cell-depleted PBMCs plus CEF. The data are from a study of CD4 T cells in relation to SARS-CoV-2 and coronaviruses. Study-level information: Patient ages ranged from 21 to 72, median 38. Shared crossreactive spike epitopes were mapped to their HLA restriction.

Study results and caveats: Samples before the pandemic and after infection were not matched within any donor.

Germline assignment: CDR1 KGHSH and CDR2 LQKENI. The ends were cut back, 0 bases at V and 2 bases at J, with 7 bases in the middle. The CDR3 contains 14 residues. Data came from immunoSEQ multiplex PCR; TCRdb stores just in-frame clones and leaves some out. The table shows about 36,000 clones, with over 65% occurring only once. Sample: memory CD4+ T cells from PBMCs, cultured in vitro. The rearrangement uses TRBV18 and TRBJ1-1; D gene ambiguous. The sequence was collected from an adult with COVID-19. The CDR3 DNA reads TGTGCCAGCTCACCACCCGCGGGAAACACTGAAGCTTTCTTT. Translating it yields CASSPPAGNTEAFF.